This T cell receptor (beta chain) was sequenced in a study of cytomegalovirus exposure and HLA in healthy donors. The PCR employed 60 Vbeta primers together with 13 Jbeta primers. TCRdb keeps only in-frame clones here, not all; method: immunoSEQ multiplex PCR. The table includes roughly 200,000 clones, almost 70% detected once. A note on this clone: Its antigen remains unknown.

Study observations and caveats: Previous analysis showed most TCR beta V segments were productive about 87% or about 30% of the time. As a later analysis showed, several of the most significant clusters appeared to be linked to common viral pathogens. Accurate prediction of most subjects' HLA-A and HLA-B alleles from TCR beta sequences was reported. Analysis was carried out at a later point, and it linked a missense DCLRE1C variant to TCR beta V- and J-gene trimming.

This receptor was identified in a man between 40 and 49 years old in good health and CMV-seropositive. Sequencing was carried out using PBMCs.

Written as DNA, the CDR3 is TGCGCCAGCAGCTTAACTAGCGGGACCCCGGGGGAGACCCAGTACTTC. This sequence encodes CASSLTSGTPGETQYF. This chain connects TRBV5-1 to TRBJ2-5; 10 positions match TRBD2. The CDR3 is 16 residues long. The V gene end was trimmed by 2 bases and the J gene end by 5 bases; junction bases not matched to a gene: 9. The germline gives CDR1 SGHRS, CDR2 YFSETQ. Full variable domain (missing parts from reference TRBV5-1 and TRBJ2-5): KAGVTQTPRYLIKTRGQQVTLSCSPISGHRSVSWYQQTPGQGLQFLFEYFSETQRNKGNFPGRFSGRQFSNSRSEMNVSTLELGDSALYLCASSLTSGTPGETQYFGPGTRLLVL.